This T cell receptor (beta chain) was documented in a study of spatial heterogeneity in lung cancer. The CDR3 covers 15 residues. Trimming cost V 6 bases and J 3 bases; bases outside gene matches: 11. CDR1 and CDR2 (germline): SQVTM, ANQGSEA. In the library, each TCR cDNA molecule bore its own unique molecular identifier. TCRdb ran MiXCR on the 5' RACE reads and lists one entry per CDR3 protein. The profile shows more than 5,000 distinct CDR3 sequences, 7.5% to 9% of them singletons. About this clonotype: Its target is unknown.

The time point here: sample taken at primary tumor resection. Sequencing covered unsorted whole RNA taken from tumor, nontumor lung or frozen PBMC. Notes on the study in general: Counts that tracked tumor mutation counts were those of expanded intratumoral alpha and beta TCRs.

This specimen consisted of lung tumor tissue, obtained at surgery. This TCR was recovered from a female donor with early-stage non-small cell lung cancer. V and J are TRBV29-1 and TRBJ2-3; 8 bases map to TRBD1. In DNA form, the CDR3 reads TGCAGCGTGCCCCACAGGGGGATCGCGACAGATACGCAGTATTTT. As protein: CSVPHRGIATDTQYF.